These 12 T cell receptor beta chains came from one sample sequenced in a study of T-cell memory formation after mild COVID-19 (dated by TCRdb to the early 2020s). The receptor library was made with 5' RACE. The run used an Illumina NovaSeq 6000. Clones were called with MiXCR by TCRdb after fastp trimmed the public reads at Q25, and only in-frame beta chains were retained. All rows with the same CDR3 protein become a single entry with the most common DNA and genes. Within this sample are approximately 450,000 distinct CDR3 sequences, with about 20% of them counted one time only. 10% to 15% of the sample comes from the top ten. The sequencing sample was made of PBMCs or a T cell subset sorted from them (not recorded which). These receptors originate from an adult woman who had mild COVID-19 (a few samples of this study predate the infection). The sample titles of this study are shuffled in the database, so cell type and time point are left out; the donor was told from shared clones.

J is TRBJ2-7 and V is TRBV7-9; D not certain. From germline, CDR1 is SEHNR and CDR2 FQNEAQ (reference sequence). This CDR3 is 12 amino acids long. Deletions cut 3 bases from V and 7 bases from J, with 10 bases between. The CDR3 nucleotides are TGTGCCAGCAGCTTTAGTTCTAGGGAGCAGTACTTC. Translation gives CASSFSSREQYF.

Only a few counts were recorded for this clonotype. This sequence joins TRBV2 and TRBJ1-6; D remains ambiguous. V lost 6 bases and J 10 bases, leaving 13 bases between the germline ends. This CDR3 contains 13 residues. CDR1 and CDR2 (germline): SNHLY, FYNNEI. CDR3 region: CASRGQLNSPLHF. The CDR3 DNA reads TGTGCCAGCAGGGGCCAATTGAACTCACCCCTCCACTTT.

This sequence joins TRBV5-1 and TRBJ2-3; TRBD2 agrees at 9 bases. V lost 3 bases to trimming and J lost 4 bases; unmatched junction nucleotides: 9. The CDR3 is made up of 16 amino acids. Germline V gene lookup returns CDR1 SGHRS and CDR2 YFSETQ. The CDR3 region has the DNA TGCGCCAGCAGCTCAAACCCGGGACTAGCTTCAGATACGCAGTATTTT. Its translation is CASSSNPGLASDTQYF.

This clonotype was seen only a few times. In DNA form, the CDR3 reads TGCAGCGCCACACCCGGGGGGGGGTGGCACTCCTACGAGCAGTACTTC. Translated: CSATPGGGWHSYEQYF. J is TRBJ2-7 and V is TRBV29-1; TRBD2 matches at 8 bases. V lost 7 bases, J lost 0 bases, and 14 bases stayed unmatched. The CDR3 extends over 16 amino acids. In germline, CDR1 is SQVTM, CDR2 ANQGSEA.

V and J are TRBV5-1 and TRBJ2-7; 10 positions agree with TRBD1. There are 16 residues in the CDR3. Trimming removed 4 bases from V and 0 bases from J; junction bases left unmatched: 7. Germline assignment: CDR1 SGHRS and CDR2 YFSETQ. The CDR3 here is CASSGEGQGSSYEQYF. For the CDR3, the DNA is TGCGCCAGCAGCGGCGAGGGACAGGGGAGCTCCTACGAGCAGTACTTC.

This clonotype was detected only a few times. The CDR3: CASSPGTTQETQYF. CDR3 coding DNA: TGTGCCAGCTCACCGGGGACTACCCAAGAGACCCAGTACTTC. The chain links TRBV18 to TRBJ2-5; 7 bases fit TRBD2. Trimming removed 3 bases from V and 1 base from J; junction bases left unmatched: 2. This CDR3 is 14 amino acids long. In germline, CDR1 is KGHSH, CDR2 LQKENI.

This clonotype was seen a handful of times. CDR3 nucleotides: TGTGCCAGCTCACCACTCGGGGGGCACGAGCAGTACTTC. Protein product: CASSPLGGHEQYF. V and J are TRBV18 and TRBJ2-7, with D perhaps matching TRBD2 (7 bases). Per germline, CDR1 KGHSH and CDR2 LQKENI. V shed 1 base and J shed 5 bases, with 9 bases lying between them. The CDR3 totals 13 residues.

This clonotype was observed a few times. This chain connects TRBV20-1 to TRBJ2-5; possibly TRBD2 for D (6 bases). V was shortened by 4 bases and J by 1 base, with 13 bases between the two germline ends. Per the germline V gene, CDR1 is DFQATT and CDR2 is SNEGSKA (reference sequence). This CDR3 has 14 amino acids. CDR3 sequence: CSATDWEVQETQYF. The CDR3 DNA follows: TGCAGTGCTACCGACTGGGAGGTCCAAGAGACCCAGTACTTC.

In this sample, this clonotype turned up a few times. The V call is TRBV24-1, the J call TRBJ2-1; possibly TRBD2 for D (5 bases). V lost 2 bases and J lost 8, with 9 bases in between. The V gene's germline CDR1 is KGHDR and CDR2 SFDVKD. CDR3 length: 13 residues. The DNA for the CDR3 is TGTGCCACCAGTGATTCCTCGGAGGATGAGCAGTTCTTC. Encoded protein: CATSDSSEDEQFF.

The CDR3 spells CASSQTSGGSGEQFF. The CDR3 region has the DNA TGTGCCAGCAGCCAGACTAGCGGGGGCTCGGGTGAGCAGTTCTTC. This chain links TRBV6-5 with TRBJ2-1, with 12 bases lining up with TRBD2. The J segment lost 9 bases and the V segment lost 6 bases, leaving 9 bases of the junction unmatched. The CDR3 is made up of 15 amino acids. Germline V gives CDR1 MNHEY, CDR2 SVGAGI.

The V and J genes are TRBV7-3 and TRBJ1-2, with 10 bases fitting TRBD1. J lost 4 bases, V lost 7 bases, and 9 bases had no gene match. CDR1 is SGHTA, CDR2 FQGTGA, per germline. CDR3 length: 15 residues. CDR3 sequence: CASTPGTGDSYGYTF. In nucleotides, the CDR3 is TGTGCCAGCACCCCCGGGACAGGGGATTCCTATGGCTACACCTTC.

In its sample, this clonotype was seen many times. The chain combines TRBV7-2 with TRBJ2-7, with 10 bases identical to TRBD2. The germline V gene encodes CDR1 SGHTA and CDR2 FQGNSA. The CDR3 covers 14 residues. V was pared by 5 bases and J by 1 base, with 2 bases of the junction left unmatched. The CDR3 DNA reads as TGTGCCAGCAGCGCGGGACTAGCGTCCTACGAGCAGTACTTC. Translated: CASSAGLASYEQYF. Complete variable domain (other parts from reference TRBV7-2 and TRBJ2-7): GAGVSQSPSNKVTEKGKDVELRCDPISGHTALYWYRQSLGQGLEFLIYFQGNSAPDKSGLPSDRFSAERTGGSVSTLTIQRTQQEDSAVYLCASSAGLASYEQYFGPGTRLTVT.